Below, one TCR beta chain is given with its context. This sample is part of a study of spatial heterogeneity in lung cancer. Study summary: Alpha-chain sequences were detected in numbers that were consistently lower than beta-chain sequences.

As for time point: sample taken at primary tumor resection. Germline V gene sequence: CDR1 LGHDT, CDR2 YNNKEL (reference sequence). V gave up 4 bases and J gave up 6 bases, with 18 bases separating them. The CDR3 consists of 16 residues. Each TCR cDNA molecule carried a unique molecular identifier. TCRdb reanalysed the 5' RACE reads using MiXCR and keeps one entry per CDR3 protein. The sample has some 44,000 distinct CDR3 sequences, about an eighth seen once. The sequencing here drew on PBMCs, taken at surgery. This sequence joins TRBV3-1 and TRBJ2-2; D might be TRBD2 (5 bases). The receptor was derived from a male donor with early-stage non-small cell lung cancer. CDR3 nucleotide sequence: TGTGCCAGCAGCCCGCCAAGATCACCGGGGTCCGGGGAGCTGTTTTTT. It yields the protein CASSPPRSPGSGELFF.